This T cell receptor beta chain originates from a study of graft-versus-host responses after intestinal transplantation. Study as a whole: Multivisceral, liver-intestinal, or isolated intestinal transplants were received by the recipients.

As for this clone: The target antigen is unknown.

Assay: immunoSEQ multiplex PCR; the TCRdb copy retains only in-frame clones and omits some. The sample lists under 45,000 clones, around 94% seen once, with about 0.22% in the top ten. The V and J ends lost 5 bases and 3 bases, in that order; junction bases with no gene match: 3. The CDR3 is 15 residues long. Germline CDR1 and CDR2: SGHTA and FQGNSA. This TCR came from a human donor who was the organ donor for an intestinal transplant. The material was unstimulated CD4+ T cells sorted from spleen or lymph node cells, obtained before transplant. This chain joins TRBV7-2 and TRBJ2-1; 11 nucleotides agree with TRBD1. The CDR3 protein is CASSPDRGLYNEQFF. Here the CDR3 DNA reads TGTGCCAGCAGCCCGGACAGGGGGCTCTACAATGAGCAGTTCTTC.